This entry is about one T cell receptor (beta chain). Some clones are missing from TCRdb's copy, which holds only in-frame ones; the method was immunoSEQ multiplex PCR. The sample includes approximately 500,000 clones, 95% to 97% of them seen just once. The data derive from a study of shared clonotypes between healthy human individuals. Trimming cost V 6 bases and J 0 bases, with 6 bases left between them. This CDR3 is 13 amino acids long. Germline V gene sequence: CDR1 SNHLY, CDR2 FYNNEI. Sequencing was done on a sample of naive CD4+ T cells sorted from blood. Subset here: CD45RA+ positively selected. The gene calls are TRBV2 and TRBJ1-5, with D uncertain. This receptor was identified in a young woman in good health. CDR3 coding DNA: TGTGCCAGCAGGGCAAATAGCAATCAGCCCCAGCATTTT. Amino acid sequence: CASRANSNQPQHF.